The rows below give T cell receptor beta chains drawn from one sample of a study of cytomegalovirus exposure and HLA in healthy donors. The assay was immunoSEQ multiplex PCR, and TCRdb's table has in-frame clones only and misses some. The sample has tens of thousands of clones; approximately 97% are singletons. The specimen sequenced was PBMCs. The receptors stem from a man in his thirties or forties in good health and CMV-seropositive. CDR3s include the opening cysteine and the closing phenylalanine or tryptophan. D genes are given only for firm matches. Size values are once, few and many counts, or a class for expanded clones, and some rows have none.

CDR3	D	size	J	V
CASKRADILFTDTQYF	.	.	TRBJ2-3	TRBV28
CASSLDQHRGLNTEAFF	TRBD1	.	TRBJ1-1	TRBV5-1
CASSLTGLDGEQYF	TRBD2	.	TRBJ2-7	TRBV7-9
CASSVGQGANQPQHF	TRBD1	.	TRBJ1-5	TRBV9
CASSWGLAGFWEQFF	TRBD2	.	TRBJ2-1	TRBV5-1
CASSAGLAGVEETQYF	TRBD2	.	TRBJ2-5	TRBV9
CASSYPGSDGYTF	.	.	TRBJ1-2	TRBV6-5
CASSSRTGRASYTEAFF	TRBD1	.	TRBJ1-1	TRBV11-2
CASNTGGLGGYTF	TRBD1	.	TRBJ1-2	TRBV28
CASTPRETQYF	.	.	TRBJ2-5	TRBV2
CASSSGQGAYEQYF	TRBD1	.	TRBJ2-7	TRBV9
CASRTQGDVTAAFF	.	.	TRBJ1-1	TRBV6-5
CASSHSGTGGYEQYF	TRBD1	.	TRBJ2-7	TRBV28
CASSPGVGGYNEQFF	.	.	TRBJ2-1	TRBV5-1
CASSVGANEQFF	.	.	TRBJ2-1	TRBV9
CSARGEELRVF	.	.	TRBJ2-1	TRBV20-1
CASSQDGTSGSYEQYF	TRBD2	.	TRBJ2-7	TRBV4-2
CAAQGHSGNTIYF	.	.	TRBJ1-3	TRBV30
CASSLAQIPGETQYF	.	.	TRBJ2-5	TRBV5-1
CASSSGLAGPEDTQYF	TRBD2	.	TRBJ2-3	TRBV5-1
CASSSSGRLQYF	TRBD2	.	TRBJ2-7	TRBV4-3
CASSYRTGEGNTIYF	TRBD1	.	TRBJ1-3	TRBV6-6
CASSLSGSGTGELFF	TRBD2	.	TRBJ2-2	TRBV27
CASSLDLATNNEQFF	.	.	TRBJ2-1	TRBV11-3
CASHRRMNTEAFF	.	.	TRBJ1-1	TRBV6-5
CASYGSSEQFF	.	.	TRBJ2-1	TRBV19
CAWSGDRGQETQYF	TRBD1	.	TRBJ2-5	TRBV30
CASRVATSYEQYF	.	.	TRBJ2-7	TRBV6-1
CASSAGRGNEQFF	.	.	TRBJ2-1	TRBV10-1
CASSGQGRQPQHF	TRBD1	.	TRBJ1-5	TRBV25-1
CASRDLGQGNTEAFF	.	.	TRBJ1-1	TRBV28
CASSPGQVISGANVLTF	TRBD1	few	TRBJ2-6	TRBV4-2
CASSSGNLYEQYF	TRBD2	.	TRBJ2-7	TRBV10-2
CASSPGTGNQPQHF	TRBD1	.	TRBJ1-5	TRBV11-2
CASSPQRNQPQHF	.	.	TRBJ1-5	TRBV18
CASTRQGAKNEKLFF	TRBD1	.	TRBJ1-4	TRBV2
CASGRTRKDTQYF	TRBD2	.	TRBJ2-3	TRBV6-5
CASSPISGLREQYF	TRBD2	.	TRBJ2-7	TRBV18
CATERETYNEQFF	TRBD2	.	TRBJ2-1	TRBV10-3
CASSLGLDSYEQYF	.	.	TRBJ2-7	TRBV7-9
CASRFAWTGNTEAFF	TRBD1	.	TRBJ1-1	TRBV28
CASSFNAGAAKNIQYF	TRBD2	.	TRBJ2-4	TRBV28
CASSLWGTVSIEQFF	TRBD1	.	TRBJ2-1	TRBV28
CASSQRRGASSGNTIYF	.	.	TRBJ1-3	TRBV4-2
CASSFASDIGQPQHF	.	.	TRBJ1-5	TRBV28
CAWTSGTSGTTAQFF	TRBD2	.	TRBJ2-1	TRBV30
CASSPMLGATEAFF	.	.	TRBJ1-1	TRBV7-6
CASGSRQGMATPSQFF	.	.	TRBJ2-1	TRBV12-5
CASMGAGVENEQFF	TRBD2	.	TRBJ2-1	TRBV19
CASTSSARGLNTGELFF	TRBD1	.	TRBJ2-2	TRBV27
CASSPSPALNYGYTF	.	.	TRBJ1-2	TRBV28
CSVEDAALFAYGYTF	.	.	TRBJ1-2	TRBV29-1
CASSYNWGGRVEEQFF	TRBD2	.	TRBJ2-1	TRBV6-5
CASSVREGGYEQYF	TRBD2	.	TRBJ2-7	TRBV19
CASSLGPGQGAQIGYTF	TRBD1	.	TRBJ1-2	TRBV11-2